This T cell receptor beta chain was sequenced during a study of cytomegalovirus exposure and HLA in healthy donors. On the study more broadly: From HLA-typed donors, an early data release held about 85 million unique TCRs. Study findings and constraints: While the bulk of TCR sequences proved rare, some public TCRs turned up in many donors. Among donors in an Asian-associated ancestry cluster, a later analysis reportedly found fewer N-insertions than the roughly 730-donor mean.

The CDR3 is made up of 13 amino acids. Per the germline V gene, CDR1 is SGHRS and CDR2 is YFSETQ. The PCR was carried out with 60 Vbeta primers and 13 Jbeta primers. The method was immunoSEQ multiplex PCR; TCRdb's version includes in-frame clones alone and lacks a portion of them. The sample lists about 200,000 clones; under 80% were seen once. With regard to this clone: The antigen is not known.

The sample comprised PBMCs. This clonotype was sampled from a girl aged 2 to 9 in good health and CMV-seronegative. The rearrangement links TRBV5-1 to TRBJ2-5; tentatively, D is TRBD1 (5 bases). The DNA end favors TRBJ2-7, so the J call may be wrong. DNA of the CDR3: TGCGCCAGCAGCCGGACATCCTCCTACGAGCAGTACTTC. This translates into CASSRTSSYEQYF.